This T cell receptor beta chain was retrieved from a study of OX40 agonist ivuxolimab in advanced cancers. At the level of the whole study: Ivuxolimab, which targeted the costimulatory receptor OX40 (CD134), was an agonistic, fully human IgG2 monoclonal antibody. Partial responses occurred in three dose-escalation patients: two with cutaneous melanoma and one with hepatocellular carcinoma. In the dose-escalation cohort, around four fifths of patients were male, and the mean age was around 60 years with a range of roughly 23 to 79. Intravenous ivuxolimab was administered to patients every 2 weeks at six dose levels: 0.01, 0.1, 0.3, 1.5, 3 and 10 mg/kg. Prior anti-PD-1, anti-PD-L1 or anti-CTLA-4 therapy was permitted, and checkpoint inhibitors had been received by less than 45% of dose-escalation patients. The monotherapy dose-escalation portion (N ≈ 50 patients) of the phase I ivuxolimab trial is reported in the paper. Of the roughly 52 dose-escalation patients, hepatocellular carcinoma was present in approximately 20, melanoma in some 15, renal cell carcinoma in 9 and head and neck cancer in 9. The purpose of peripheral TCRbeta sequencing was to test whether ivuxolimab changed TCR sequence diversity and led to clonal T-cell expansion.

General conclusions and limits of the study: At doses of 0.1 to 3.0 mg/kg, clonal expansion of both CD4+ and CD8+ blood T cells was observed from baseline to week 6. In partial responders in the 0.1-3.0 mg/kg groups, normalized peripheral clonal expansion was found to be among the lowest, especially among CD8+ T cells. After ivuxolimab, expanded clones were on average more numerous among CD8+ T cells than among CD4+ T cells. The antigen specificity of the clonally expanded peripheral T cells was not determined. Low levels of normalized T-cell clonal expansion were also shown by some nonresponding patients.

In this sample, this clone turned up once. Its target antigen remains unknown. There are no base qualities to consult, and no much larger clone falls within one base. Genomic DNA was isolated from the sorted cells so that the TCRbeta CDR3 region could be sequenced. The immunoSEQ Assay was used to sequence the TCRbeta CDR3 regions. This immuneACCESS table, as held by TCRdb, lists in-frame sequences with V and J called but not all clones. Of the missing ones, under half trace to an unresolved V gene in checked studies; the others have no known cause. In this sample the table shows about 48,000 clones, roughly 90% of which occur a single time. The biggest ten clones account for 4.9% of the sample. CDR1 and CDR2 are read off the germline V gene as SGDLS and YYNGEE. The CDR3 measures 16 amino acids from cysteine to phenylalanine. This entry keeps only the CDR3 DNA: 48 bases, framed from base 1. The germline V and J ends show losses of 0 bases and 10 bases respectively, and no gene match explains 12 bases of the junction.

The trial excluded patients who had a history of autoimmune disease or who were on systemic immunosuppression. Peripheral blood for TCR sequencing was collected from all dose cohorts at baseline, on cycle 4 day 1, and on cycle 7 day 1. The samples were taken from a phase I, first-in-human, multicenter, open-label dose-escalation trial of ivuxolimab. Adults with locally advanced or metastatic melanoma, renal cell, hepatocellular, or head and neck squamous cell carcinoma were enrolled in the trial. Before TCR sequencing, CD4+ T cells and CD8+ T cells from peripheral blood were sorted into separate populations.

The origin of this receptor is an adult with an advanced solid tumor such as melanoma, head and neck, liver or kidney cancer. Sequenced material: CD4+ or CD8+ T cells sorted from blood, taken in a trial of the OX40 agonist ivuxolimab. The receptor chain draws on TRBV9 and TRBJ1-4; a stretch of 7 junction bases matches TRBD1. The DNA sequence is given as TGTGCCAGCAGCGTAGGAAGCAGGGGGGATTACGGAAAACTGTTTTTT. The encoded protein is CASSVGSRGDYGKLFF.